The source of this T cell receptor (beta chain) is a study of response to subunit inactivated influenza vaccine. Notes on this clonotype: Its antigen is not identified.

MiXCR, applied by TCRdb to the RT-PCR reads, yields one record per CDR3 protein. The table includes more than 150,000 distinct CDR3 sequences, approximately 12% detected once. Study outcomes and limitations: Authors suggested few new T cells are recruited by each seasonal influenza vaccination.

The CDR3 runs to 17 residues. The V gene end was trimmed by 3 bases and the J gene end by 1 base; junction bases not matched to a gene: 6. In germline, CDR1 is MGHRA, CDR2 YSYEKL. Sequences were derived from CD8+ T cells sorted from PBMCs, sampled approximately 25 months after vaccination. The sequence came from a man aged 50 to 75 who received an inactivated influenza vaccine. The chain uses TRBV4-1 and TRBJ2-5, with TRBD2 identical over 12 bases. The CDR3 coding sequence is TGCGCCAGCAGCCATTCACGGACTAGCGGGATCCAAGAGACCCAGTACTTC. Translated: CASSHSRTSGIQETQYF.